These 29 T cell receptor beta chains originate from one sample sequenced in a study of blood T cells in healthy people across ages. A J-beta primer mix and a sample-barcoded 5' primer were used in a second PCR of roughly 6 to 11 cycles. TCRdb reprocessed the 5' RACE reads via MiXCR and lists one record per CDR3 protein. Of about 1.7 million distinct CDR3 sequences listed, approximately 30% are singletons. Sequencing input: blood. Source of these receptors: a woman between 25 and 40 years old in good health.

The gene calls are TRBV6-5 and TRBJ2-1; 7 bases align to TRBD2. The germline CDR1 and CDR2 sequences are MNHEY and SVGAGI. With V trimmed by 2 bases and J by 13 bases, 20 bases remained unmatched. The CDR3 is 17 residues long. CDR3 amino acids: CASSYGTGSLGRETQFF. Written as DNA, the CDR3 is TGTGCCAGCAGTTACGGCACTGGCAGCCTTGGGAGGGAGACCCAGTTCTTC.

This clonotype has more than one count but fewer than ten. CDR3 in DNA: TGTGCCAGCAGTTCTTTGGGACCTAATGAAAAACTGTTTTTT. As protein: CASSSLGPNEKLFF. The chain employs TRBV27 and TRBJ1-4; TRBD1 might be the D (5 bases). The CDR3 runs to 14 residues. Trimming removed 4 bases from V and 3 bases from J, with 9 bases in between. Per the germline V gene, CDR1 is MNHEY and CDR2 is SMNVEV (reference sequence).

CDR3 region: CSARPLAPSYNEQFF. The CDR3 DNA reads as TGCAGTGCTAGGCCACTAGCGCCCTCCTACAATGAGCAGTTCTTC. The rearrangement links TRBV20-1 to TRBJ2-1; 7 bases agree with TRBD2. This CDR3 is built from 15 residues. With V trimmed by 3 bases and J by 0 bases, 5 bases remained unmatched. The V gene's germline CDR1 is DFQATT and CDR2 SNEGSKA (reference sequence).

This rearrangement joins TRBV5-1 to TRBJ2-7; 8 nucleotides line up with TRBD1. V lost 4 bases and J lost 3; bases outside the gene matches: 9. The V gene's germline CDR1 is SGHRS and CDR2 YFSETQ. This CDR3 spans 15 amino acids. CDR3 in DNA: TGCGCCAGCAGCCAGATAGCCGGGACAGGCTACGAGCAGTACTTC. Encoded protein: CASSQIAGTGYEQYF.

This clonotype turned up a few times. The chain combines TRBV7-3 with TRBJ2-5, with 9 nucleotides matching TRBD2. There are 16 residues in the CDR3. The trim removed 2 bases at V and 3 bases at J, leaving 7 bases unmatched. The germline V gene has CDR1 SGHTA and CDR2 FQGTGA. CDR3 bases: TGTGCCAGCAGCTTATACGGCGGGGGGGCGGAAGAGACCCAGTACTTC. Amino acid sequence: CASSLYGGGAEETQYF.

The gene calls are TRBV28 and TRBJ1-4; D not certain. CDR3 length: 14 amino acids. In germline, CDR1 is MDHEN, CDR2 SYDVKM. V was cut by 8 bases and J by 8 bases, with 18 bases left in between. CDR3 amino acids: CASERTGPEEKLFF. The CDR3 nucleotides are TGTGCCAGCGAGAGGACCGGTCCGGAGGAAAAACTGTTTTTT.

The CDR3 reads CASSWIQGGQPQHF. The CDR3 coding sequence is TGTGCCAGCAGTTGGATCCAGGGCGGCCAGCCCCAGCATTTT. This rearrangement joins TRBV12-3 or TRBV12-4 to TRBJ1-5, with D tentatively TRBD1 (5 bases). CDR3 length: 14 residues. V lost 4 bases to trimming and J lost 7 bases, with 14 bases between them.

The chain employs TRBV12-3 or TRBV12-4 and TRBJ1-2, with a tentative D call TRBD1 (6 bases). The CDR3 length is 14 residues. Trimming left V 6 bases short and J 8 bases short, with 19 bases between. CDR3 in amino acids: CASSPIVGQWGYTF. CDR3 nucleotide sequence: TGTGCCAGCAGCCCCATAGTCGGACAGTGGGGCTACACCTTC.

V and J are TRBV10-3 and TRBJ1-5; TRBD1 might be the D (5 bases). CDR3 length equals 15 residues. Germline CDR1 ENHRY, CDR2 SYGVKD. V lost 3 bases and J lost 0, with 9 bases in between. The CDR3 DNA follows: TGTGCCATCAGTGATACAGGTTATAGCAATCAGCCCCAGCATTTT. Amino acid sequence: CAISDTGYSNQPQHF.

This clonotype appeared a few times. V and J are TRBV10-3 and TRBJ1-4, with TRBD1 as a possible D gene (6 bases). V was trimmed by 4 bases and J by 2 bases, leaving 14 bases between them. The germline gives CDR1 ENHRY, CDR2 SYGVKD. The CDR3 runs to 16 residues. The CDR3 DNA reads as TGTGCCATCAGTGCCCTAAGGGGGGCGACTAATGAAAAACTGTTTTTT. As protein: CAISALRGATNEKLFF.

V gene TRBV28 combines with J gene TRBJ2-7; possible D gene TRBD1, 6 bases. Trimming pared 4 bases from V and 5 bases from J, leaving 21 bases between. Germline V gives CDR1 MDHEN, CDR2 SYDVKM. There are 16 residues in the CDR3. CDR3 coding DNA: TGTGCCAGCAGTTCCCTAGGCTGGCAGGGGTATAACGAGCAGTACTTC. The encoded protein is CASSSLGWQGYNEQYF.

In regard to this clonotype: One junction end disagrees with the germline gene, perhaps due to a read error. CDR3 DNA: TGTGCCAGCAGGGACTACTATGGCTGCACCTTC. Amino acid sequence: CASRDYYGCTF. The rearrangement uses TRBV27 and TRBJ1-2; the D is unclear. The CDR3 consists of 11 residues. From germline, CDR1 is MNHEY and CDR2 SMNVEV (reference sequence).

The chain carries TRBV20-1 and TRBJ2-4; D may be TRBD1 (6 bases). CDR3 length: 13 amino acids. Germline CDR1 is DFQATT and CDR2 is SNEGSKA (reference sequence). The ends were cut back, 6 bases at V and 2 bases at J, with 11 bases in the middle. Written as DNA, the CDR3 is TGCAGTGCACCAGGGGTAACCAAAAACATTCAGTACTTC. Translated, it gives CSAPGVTKNIQYF.

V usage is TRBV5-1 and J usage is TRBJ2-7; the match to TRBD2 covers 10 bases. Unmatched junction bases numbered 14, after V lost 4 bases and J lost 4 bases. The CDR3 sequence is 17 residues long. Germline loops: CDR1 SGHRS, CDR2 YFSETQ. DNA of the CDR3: TGCGCCAGCAGCAGGGGGACTAGCGCCCTCAGGAATTACGAGCAGTACTTC. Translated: CASSRGTSALRNYEQYF.

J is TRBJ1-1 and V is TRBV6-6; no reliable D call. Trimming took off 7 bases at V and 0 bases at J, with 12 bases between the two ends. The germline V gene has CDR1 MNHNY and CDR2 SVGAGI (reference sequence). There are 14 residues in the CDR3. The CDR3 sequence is CASTPGGLNTEAFF. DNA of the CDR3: TGTGCCAGCACCCCGGGAGGATTGAACACTGAAGCTTTCTTT.

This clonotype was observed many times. CDR3 protein: CSVPPGQDYGYTF. The CDR3 DNA sequence: TGCAGCGTCCCCCCGGGACAGGACTATGGCTACACCTTC. This chain joins TRBV29-1 and TRBJ1-2; 8 bases align to TRBD1. The CDR3 is made up of 13 amino acids. V dropped 6 bases and J dropped 3; count of bases not matched to a gene: 6. The germline V gene has CDR1 SQVTM and CDR2 ANQGSEA.

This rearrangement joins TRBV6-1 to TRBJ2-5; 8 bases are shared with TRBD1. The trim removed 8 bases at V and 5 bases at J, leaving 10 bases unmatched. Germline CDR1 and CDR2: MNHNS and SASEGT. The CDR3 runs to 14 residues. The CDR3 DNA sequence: TGTGCCAGCCTTAGGACAGGGACGGTGGAGACCCAGTACTTC. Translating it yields CASLRTGTVETQYF.

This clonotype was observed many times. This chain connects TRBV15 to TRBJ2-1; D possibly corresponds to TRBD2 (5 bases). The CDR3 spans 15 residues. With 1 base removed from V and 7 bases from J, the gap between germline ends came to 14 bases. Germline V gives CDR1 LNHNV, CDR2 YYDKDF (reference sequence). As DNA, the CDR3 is TGTGCCACCAGCAGAGGCAGACAACGCGGGAATGAGCAGTTCTTC. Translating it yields CATSRGRQRGNEQFF. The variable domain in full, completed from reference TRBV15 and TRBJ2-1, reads DAMVIQNPRYQVTQFGKPVTLSCSQTLNHNVMYWYQQKSSQAPKLLFHYYDKDFNNEADTPDNFQSRRPNTSFCFLDIRSPGLGDTAMYLCATSRGRQRGNEQFFGPGTRLTVL.

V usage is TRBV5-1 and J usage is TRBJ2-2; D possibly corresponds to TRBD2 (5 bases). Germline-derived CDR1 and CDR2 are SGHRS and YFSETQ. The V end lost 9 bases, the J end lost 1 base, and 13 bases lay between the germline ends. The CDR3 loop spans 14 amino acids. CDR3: CATYGIGNTGELFF. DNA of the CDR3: TGCGCCACCTACGGGATAGGGAACACCGGGGAGCTGTTTTTT.

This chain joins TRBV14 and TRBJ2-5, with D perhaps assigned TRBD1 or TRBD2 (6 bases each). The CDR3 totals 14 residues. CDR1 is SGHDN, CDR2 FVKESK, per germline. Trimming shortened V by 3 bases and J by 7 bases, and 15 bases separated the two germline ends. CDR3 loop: CASSQGTRRGTQYF. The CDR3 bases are TGTGCCAGCAGCCAGGGGACACGGAGGGGGACCCAGTACTTC.

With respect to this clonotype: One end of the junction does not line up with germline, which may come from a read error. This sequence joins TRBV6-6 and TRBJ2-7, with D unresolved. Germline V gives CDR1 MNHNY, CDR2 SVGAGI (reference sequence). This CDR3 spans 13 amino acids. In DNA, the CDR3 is TGTGCCAGCAGAGGCCTAGTTACCTACAAGCAGTACTTC. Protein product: CASRGLVTYKQYF.

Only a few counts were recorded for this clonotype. The CDR3, as DNA: TGTGCCAGCAGCTTAGGCAGGGGACAGTACGAAAAACTGTTTTTT. This translates into CASSLGRGQYEKLFF. This chain joins TRBV13 and TRBJ1-4; 7 nucleotides match TRBD1. This CDR3 has 15 amino acids. From germline, CDR1 is PRHDT and CDR2 FYEKMQ (reference sequence). Trimming took 0 bases from V and 8 from J; bases not matched to a gene: 6.

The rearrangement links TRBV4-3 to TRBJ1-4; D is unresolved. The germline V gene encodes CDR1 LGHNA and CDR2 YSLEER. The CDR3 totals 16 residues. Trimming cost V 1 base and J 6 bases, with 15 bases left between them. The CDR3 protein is CASSQVNLGSYEKLFF. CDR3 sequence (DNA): TGCGCCAGCAGCCAAGTAAATCTGGGGTCTTATGAAAAACTGTTTTTT.

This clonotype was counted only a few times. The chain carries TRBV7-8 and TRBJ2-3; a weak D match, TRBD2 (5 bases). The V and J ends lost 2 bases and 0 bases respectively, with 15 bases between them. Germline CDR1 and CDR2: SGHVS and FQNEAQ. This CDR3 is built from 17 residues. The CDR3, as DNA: TGTGCCAGCAGCTTACTCCGTTTCCCGGGGAGCACAGATACGCAGTATTTT. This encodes CASSLLRFPGSTDTQYF.

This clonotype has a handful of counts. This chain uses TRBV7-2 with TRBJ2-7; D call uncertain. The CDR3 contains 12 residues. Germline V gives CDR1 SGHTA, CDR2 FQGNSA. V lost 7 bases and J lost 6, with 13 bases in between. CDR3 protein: CASTKAVAEQYF. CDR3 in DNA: TGTGCCAGCACCAAGGCGGTGGCCGAGCAGTACTTC.

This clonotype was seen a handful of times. The CDR3 spells CASSSWFLSYEQYF. CDR3 DNA sequence: TGTGCCAGCAGCTCGTGGTTCCTGTCCTACGAGCAGTACTTC. The chain recombines TRBV7-2 with TRBJ2-7; D remains unclear. This CDR3 is built from 14 residues. From germline, CDR1 is SGHTA and CDR2 FQGNSA. V dropped 4 bases and J dropped 1 base, with 11 bases sitting between them.

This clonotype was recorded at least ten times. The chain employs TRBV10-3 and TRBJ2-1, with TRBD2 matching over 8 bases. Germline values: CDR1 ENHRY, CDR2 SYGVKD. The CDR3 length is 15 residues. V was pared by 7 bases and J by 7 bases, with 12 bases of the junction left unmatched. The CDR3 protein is CAINRAGVGSNEQFF. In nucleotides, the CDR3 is TGTGCCATCAATCGAGCGGGAGTGGGGAGTAATGAGCAGTTCTTC.

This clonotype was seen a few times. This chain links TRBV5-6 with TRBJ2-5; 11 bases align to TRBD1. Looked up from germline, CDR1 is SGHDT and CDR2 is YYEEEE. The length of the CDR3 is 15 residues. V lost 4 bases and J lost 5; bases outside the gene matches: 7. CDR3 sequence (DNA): TGTGCCAGCAGCAGAAGGGACAGGGGGTGGGAGACCCAGTACTTC. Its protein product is CASSRRDRGWETQYF.

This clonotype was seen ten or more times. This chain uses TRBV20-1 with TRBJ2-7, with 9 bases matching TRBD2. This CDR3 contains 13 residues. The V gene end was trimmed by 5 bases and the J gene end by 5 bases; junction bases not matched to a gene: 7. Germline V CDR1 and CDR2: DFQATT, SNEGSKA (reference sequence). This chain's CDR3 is CSAELAGLDEQYF. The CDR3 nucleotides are TGCAGTGCTGAGCTAGCGGGACTTGACGAGCAGTACTTC.